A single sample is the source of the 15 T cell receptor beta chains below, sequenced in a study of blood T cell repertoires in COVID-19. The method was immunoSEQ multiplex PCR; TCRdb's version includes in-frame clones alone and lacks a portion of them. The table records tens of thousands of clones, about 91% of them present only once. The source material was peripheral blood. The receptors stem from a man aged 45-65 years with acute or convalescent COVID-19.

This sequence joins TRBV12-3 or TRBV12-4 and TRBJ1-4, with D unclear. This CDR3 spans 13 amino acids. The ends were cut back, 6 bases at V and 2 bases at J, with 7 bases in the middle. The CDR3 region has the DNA TGTGCCAGCAGACCTAATACTAATGAAAAACTGTTTTTT. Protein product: CASRPNTNEKLFF.

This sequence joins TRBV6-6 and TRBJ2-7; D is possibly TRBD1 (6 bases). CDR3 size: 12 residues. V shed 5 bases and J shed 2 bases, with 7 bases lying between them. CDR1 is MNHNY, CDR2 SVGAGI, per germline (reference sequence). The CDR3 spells CASSQGTYEQYF. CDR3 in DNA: TGTGCCAGCAGTCAGGGGACCTACGAGCAGTACTTC.

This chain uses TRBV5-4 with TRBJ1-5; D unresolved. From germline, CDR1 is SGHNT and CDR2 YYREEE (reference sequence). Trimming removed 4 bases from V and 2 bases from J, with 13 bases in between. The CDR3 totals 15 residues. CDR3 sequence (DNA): TGTGCCAGCAGCCTGGTTCCGGGTGGCAATCAGCCCCAGCATTTT. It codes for CASSLVPGGNQPQHF.

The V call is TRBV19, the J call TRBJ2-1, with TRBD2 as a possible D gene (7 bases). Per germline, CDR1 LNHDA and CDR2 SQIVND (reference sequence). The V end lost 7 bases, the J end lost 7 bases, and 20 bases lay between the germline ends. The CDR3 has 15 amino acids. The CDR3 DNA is TGTGCCAGTAACGGGGGGTCCACAGGGAGAAATGAGCAGTTCTTC. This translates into CASNGGSTGRNEQFF.

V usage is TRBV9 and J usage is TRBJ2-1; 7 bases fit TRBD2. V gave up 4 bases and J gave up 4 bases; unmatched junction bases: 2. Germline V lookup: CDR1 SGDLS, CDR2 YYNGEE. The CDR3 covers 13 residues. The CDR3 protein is CASSRLAYNEQFF. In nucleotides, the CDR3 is TGTGCCAGCAGCAGACTAGCATACAATGAGCAGTTCTTC. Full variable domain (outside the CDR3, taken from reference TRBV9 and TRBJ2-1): DSGVTQTPKHLITATGQRVTLRCSPRSGDLSVYWYQQSLDQGLQFLIQYYNGEERAKGNILERFSAQQFPDLHSELNLSSLELGDSALYFCASSRLAYNEQFFGPGTRLTVL.

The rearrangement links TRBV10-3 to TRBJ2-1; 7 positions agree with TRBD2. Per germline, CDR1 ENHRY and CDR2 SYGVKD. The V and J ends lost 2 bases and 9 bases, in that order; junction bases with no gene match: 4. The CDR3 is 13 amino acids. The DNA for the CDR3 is TGTGCCATCAGTGAGGGCGCGGGGGTTGAGCAGTTCTTC. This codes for CAISEGAGVEQFF.

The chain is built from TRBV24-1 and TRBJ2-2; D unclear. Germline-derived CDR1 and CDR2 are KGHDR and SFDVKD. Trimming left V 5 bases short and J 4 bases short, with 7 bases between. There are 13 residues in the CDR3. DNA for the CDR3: TGTGCCACCAGTGCTCCAGGCACCGGGGAGCTGTTTTTT. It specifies CATSAPGTGELFF.

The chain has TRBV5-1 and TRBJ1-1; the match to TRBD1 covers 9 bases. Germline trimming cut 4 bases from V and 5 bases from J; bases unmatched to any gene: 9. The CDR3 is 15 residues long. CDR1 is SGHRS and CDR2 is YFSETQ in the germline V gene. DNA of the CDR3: TGCGCCAGCAGCGCGAAGACAGGGGGTGGGACTGAAGCTTTCTTT. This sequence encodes CASSAKTGGGTEAFF. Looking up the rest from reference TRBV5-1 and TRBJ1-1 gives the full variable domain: KAGVTQTPRYLIKTRGQQVTLSCSPISGHRSVSWYQQTPGQGLQFLFEYFSETQRNKGNFPGRFSGRQFSNSRSEMNVSTLELGDSALYLCASSAKTGGGTEAFFGQGTRLTVV.

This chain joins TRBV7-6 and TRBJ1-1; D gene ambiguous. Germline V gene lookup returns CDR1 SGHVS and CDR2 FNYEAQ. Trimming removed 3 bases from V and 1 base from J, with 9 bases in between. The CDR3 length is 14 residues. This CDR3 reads CASSFLQTNTEAFF. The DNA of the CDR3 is TGTGCCAGCAGCTTTTTACAGACGAACACTGAAGCTTTCTTT.

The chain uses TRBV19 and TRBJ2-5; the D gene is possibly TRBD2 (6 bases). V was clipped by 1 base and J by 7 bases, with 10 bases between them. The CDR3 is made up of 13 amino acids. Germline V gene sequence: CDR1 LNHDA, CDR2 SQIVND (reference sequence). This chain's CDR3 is CASSIGLVGTQYF. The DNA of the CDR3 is TGTGCCAGTAGTATAGGACTAGTCGGGACCCAGTACTTC.

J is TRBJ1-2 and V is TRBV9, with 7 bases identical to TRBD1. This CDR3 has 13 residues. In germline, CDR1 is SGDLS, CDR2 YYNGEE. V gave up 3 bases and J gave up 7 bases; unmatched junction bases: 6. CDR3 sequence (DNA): TGTGCCAGCAGCGCTAGACAGGGACGTGGCTACACCTTC. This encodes CASSARQGRGYTF.

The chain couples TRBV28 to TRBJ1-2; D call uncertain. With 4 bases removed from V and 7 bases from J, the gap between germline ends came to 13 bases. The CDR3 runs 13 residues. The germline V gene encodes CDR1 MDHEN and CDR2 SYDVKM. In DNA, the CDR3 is TGTGCCAGCAGTTCCCAGAGAGGGAGTGGCTACACCTTC. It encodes CASSSQRGSGYTF.

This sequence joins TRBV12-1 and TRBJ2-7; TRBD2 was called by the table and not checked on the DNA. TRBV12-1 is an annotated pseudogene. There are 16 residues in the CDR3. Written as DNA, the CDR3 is TGTGCCAGCAGCTTTGGTCTAGCGGTGGGCTCCTACGAGCAGTACTTC. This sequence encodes CASSFGLAVGSYEQYF.

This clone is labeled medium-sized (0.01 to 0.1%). The chain's CDR3 is CASSQDNSGGLTDTQYF. Here the CDR3 DNA reads TGTGCCAGCAGCCAAGATAATTCAGGGGGCCTCACAGATACGCAGTATTTT. The chain carries TRBV4-2 and TRBJ2-3, with 8 nucleotides matching TRBD1. The V segment lost 0 bases and the J segment 2 bases; nucleotides outside the gene matches: 7. This CDR3 is built from 17 residues. CDR1 and CDR2 (germline): LGHNA, YNFKEQ.

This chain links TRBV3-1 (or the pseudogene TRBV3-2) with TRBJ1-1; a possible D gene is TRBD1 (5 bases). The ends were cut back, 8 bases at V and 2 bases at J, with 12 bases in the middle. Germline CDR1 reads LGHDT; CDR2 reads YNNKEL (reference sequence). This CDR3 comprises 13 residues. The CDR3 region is CASASTGNTEAFF. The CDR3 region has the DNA TGTGCCAGCGCTTCTACAGGAAACACTGAAGCTTTCTTT.